This is a list of T cell receptor beta chains from one sample in a study of CD8 T cells in Susac syndrome. TCRdb independently ran MiXCR on the immunoSEQ multiplex PCR reads; one entry per CDR3 protein. Among 95,000 to 150,000 distinct CDR3 sequences, under 96% were seen once, and the ten largest hold about 0.14%. The sample taken for sequencing was CD4+ T cells from PBMCs. Receptors were obtained from a human donor with Susac syndrome. CDR3s leave out the opening cysteine and the closing phenylalanine or tryptophan. The order of the fields is V gene, D gene, CDR3 protein. D genes are given only for firm matches.

TRBV24-1 | NA | ATSDSGNTEAF
TRBV29-1 | TRBD1 | SGGQYNEQF
TRBV29-1 | TRBD1 | SVTPTGVDTEAF
TRBV20-1 | NA | SALRGDLTTDTQY
TRBV20-1 | NA | SARPARSYNEQF
TRBV6-5 | NA | ASKTNLGAGELF
TRBV6-5 | NA | ASSYRFSTDTQY
TRBV20-1 | TRBD1 | SARPGQGRGNTIY
TRBV29-1 | TRBD1 | SGRTGVTEAF
TRBV15 | NA | ATSSGTPSSYNEQF
TRBV15 | NA | ATSRPSGQPQH
TRBV24-1 | NA | ATSGRGLSYNEQF
TRBV4-1 | NA | ASSQRGSTHT
TRBV7-3 | NA | ASSSGHPSTGELF
TRBV12-3/TRBV12-4 | TRBD1 | ATGTVYEQY
TRBV29-1 | NA | SVVITGPTTGELF
TRBV29-1 | NA | SVGVRGYEQY
TRBV5-6 | TRBD1 | ASSDRGRIGYT
TRBV30 | NA | AWTPRVQETQY
TRBV24-1 | TRBD2 | ATSGEAGALETQY
TRBV18 | NA | ASSLGTPKHEQY
TRBV6-5 | TRBD1 | ASGTGVDQPQH
TRBV24-1 | NA | ATSGGASKNIQY
TRBV20-1 | TRBD1 | SATTGADTQY
TRBV10-3 | TRBD2 | AISESQLAGAYEQY
TRBV20-1 | NA | SAPGGDTEAF
TRBV11-1 | NA | ASSFDTGTSGYT